This T cell receptor beta chain was identified in a study of T cells in Graves' hyperthyroidism and ophthalmopathy. Study overall: Specimen type is peripheral blood, collected at initial diagnosis prior to any treatment.

With respect to this clonotype: No antigen is known for it.

Overall study results and limits: A model of 13 V-J features distinguished ophthalmopathy from stable hyperthyroidism. Model predictions of ophthalmopathy came a median around 6.5 months before onset.

The PBMCs were taken from around 9.1 ml of fresh peripheral blood. TCR beta CDR3 sequences were amplified from RNA transcripts. With the HTBI primer set, the TCR CDR3 went through a first round of RT-PCR. Each CDR3 protein gets one entry after TCRdb re-called the multiplex PCR reads with MiXCR. The table lists approximately 490,000 distinct CDR3 sequences, roughly 23% of them singletons. Germline V gene data show CDR1 as MNHNS and CDR2 as SASEGT. This CDR3 is built from 12 residues. Trimming removed 6 bases from V and 3 bases from J, with 5 bases in between. Sequencing used blood. The receptor was isolated from a woman between 65 and 79 years old with Graves' ophthalmopathy. V usage is TRBV6-1 and J usage is TRBJ1-4; D not certain. Here the CDR3 reads CASRSPNEKLFF. CDR3 nucleotide sequence: TGTGCCAGCAGAAGTCCTAATGAAAAACTGTTTTTT.